The next 30 T cell receptor beta chains were all read from a single sample in a study of T cell repertoires in cytomegalovirus infection. TCRdb re-called the reads with MiXCR, one entry per CDR3 protein. The table lists roughly 200,000 distinct CDR3 sequences, around 35% of them singletons. These TCRs are of unknown antigen specificity. The sample in question was CD8+ T cells from cultured PBMCs, obtained from culture after CMV antigen stimulation. These receptors all stem from a human donor in good health (CMV status not recorded). Some clones in this sample may be carry-over from other donors' samples.

V gene TRBV2 combines with J gene TRBJ1-5, with 7 bases matching TRBD1. Germline CDR1 SNHLY, CDR2 FYNNEI. The ends lost 7 bases at V and 1 base at J; junction bases unmatched: 7. The CDR3 contains 15 residues. CDR3 sequence reads: CASTNRGLSNQPQHF. The CDR3 DNA follows: TGTGCCAGCACCAACAGGGGTTTAAGCAATCAGCCCCAGCATTTT.

This clonotype was seen a few times. This chain joins TRBV29-1 and TRBJ2-3; possible D gene TRBD1, 6 bases. The germline CDR1 and CDR2 sequences are SQVTM and ANQGSEA. The V gene lost 7 bases and the J gene lost 0 bases, with 8 bases spanning the gap. The CDR3 totals 12 residues. The CDR3 DNA follows: TGCAGCGGAGGGACAAGCACAGATACGCAGTATTTT. It specifies CSGGTSTDTQYF.

The gene calls are TRBV29-1 and TRBJ2-2; 8 bases agree with TRBD1. The CDR3 covers 13 residues. Trimming removed 7 bases from V and 4 bases from J; junction bases left unmatched: 5. Germline assignment: CDR1 SQVTM and CDR2 ANQGSEA. The CDR3 coding sequence is TGCAGCGCTAGGACAGGGACCACCGGGGAGCTGTTTTTT. Residues: CSARTGTTGELFF.

This clonotype was counted between two and nine times. V gene TRBV27 combines with J gene TRBJ2-6; a possible D gene is TRBD2 (6 bases). CDR3 length: 17 amino acids. V was clipped by 6 bases and J by 0 bases, with 15 bases between them. The V gene's germline CDR1 is MNHEY and CDR2 SMNVEV (reference sequence). The CDR3 nucleotides read TGTGCCAGCAGCCCCCTCGGGGGTGACTCTGGGGCCAACGTCCTGACTTTC. Encoded protein: CASSPLGGDSGANVLTF.

This clonotype has only one observation. V usage is TRBV27 and J usage is TRBJ2-1; 7 bases fit TRBD2. With 2 bases clipped from V and 9 bases from J, the junction kept 10 bases outside the gene matches. This CDR3 is built from 15 residues. Germline V lookup: CDR1 MNHEY, CDR2 SMNVEV (reference sequence). In nucleotides, the CDR3 is TGTGCCAGCAGTTTAAGTCTAGCGGAATTAGGTGAGCAGTTCTTC. Protein product: CASSLSLAELGEQFF.

This clonotype was detected only a few times. The V call is TRBV19, the J call TRBJ1-1, with D perhaps matching TRBD1 (5 bases). The CDR3 is made up of 12 amino acids. Germline V gene data show CDR1 as LNHDA and CDR2 as SQIVND (reference sequence). The CDR3 protein is CAADGANTEAFF. As DNA, the CDR3 is TGTGCGGCAGACGGGGCGAACACTGAAGCTTTCTTT. Drawing the rest from reference TRBV19 and TRBJ1-1, the complete variable domain is DGGITQSPKYLFRKEGQNVTLSCEQNLNHDAMYWYRQDPGQGLRLIYYSQIVNDFQKGDIAEGYSVSREKKESFPLTVTSAQKNPTAFYLCAADGANTEAFFGQGTRLTVV.

In this sample, this clonotype turned up a few times. CDR3 nucleotide sequence: TGTGCCAGCAGTTACTCTCGGGGCTCCACCGGGGAGCTGTTTTTT. This translates into CASSYSRGSTGELFF. This chain connects TRBV6-5 to TRBJ2-2; either TRBD1 or TRBD2 may fit D (5 bases each). The CDR3 runs to 15 residues. From germline, CDR1 is MNHEY and CDR2 SVGAGI. V was clipped by 0 bases and J by 4 bases, with 9 bases between them.

This clonotype was seen at least ten times. The chain links TRBV5-1 to TRBJ2-2, with D unclear. V was shortened by 4 bases and J by 2 bases, with 9 bases between the two germline ends. CDR1 is SGHRS, CDR2 YFSETQ, per germline. The length of the CDR3 is 14 residues. Here the CDR3 reads CASSPDGNTGELFF. CDR3 coding DNA: TGCGCCAGCAGCCCGGACGGAAACACCGGGGAGCTGTTTTTT.

This clonotype appeared a few times. The rearrangement joins TRBV29-1 to TRBJ1-1, with D hard to call. Looked up from germline, CDR1 is SQVTM and CDR2 is ANQGSEA. The CDR3 contains 12 residues. Trimming took 4 bases from V and 2 from J, leaving 8 bases between them. DNA of the CDR3: TGCAGCGTTGTGGCTCCCAACACTGAAGCTTTCTTT. Residues: CSVVAPNTEAFF.

The V gene is TRBV7-4, the J gene TRBJ2-7; no firm D call. V lost 5 bases and J lost 6, with 11 bases in between. The CDR3 runs 12 residues. Germline-derived CDR1 and CDR2 are SGHVT and SQSDAQ. The CDR3 nucleotides read TGTGCCAGCAGCAGTGGGGTAGTCGAGCAGTACTTC. Translation: CASSSGVVEQYF.

The genes are TRBV28 and TRBJ1-1; tentatively, D is TRBD1 (5 bases). V lost 2 bases and J 7 bases, leaving 11 bases between the germline ends. This CDR3 spans 13 amino acids. Germline V lookup: CDR1 MDHEN, CDR2 SYDVKM. CDR3 sequence reads: CASSLRGLGEAFF. DNA for the CDR3: TGTGCCAGCAGTTTAAGGGGATTGGGTGAAGCTTTCTTT. Filled out from reference TRBV28 and TRBJ1-1, the complete variable domain reads DVKVTQSSRYLVKRTGEKVFLECVQDMDHENMFWYRQDPGLGLRLIYFSYDVKMKEKGDIPEGYSVSREKKERFSLILESASTNQTSMYLCASSLRGLGEAFFGQGTRLTVV.

This clonotype was counted only a few times. The chain joins TRBV7-2 to TRBJ2-5; a weak D match, TRBD1 (6 bases). The germline V gene encodes CDR1 SGHTA and CDR2 FQGNSA. The CDR3 length is 13 residues. With 4 bases removed from V and 2 bases from J, the gap between germline ends came to 8 bases. The CDR3: CASSSTGQETQYF. The CDR3 DNA sequence: TGTGCCAGCAGCTCCACAGGGCAAGAGACCCAGTACTTC.

CDR3 coding DNA: TGCGCCAGCAGCCACCCCGGGACAGGGTCCTACAATGAGCAGTTCTTC. Protein sequence: CASSHPGTGSYNEQFF. V and J are TRBV4-1 and TRBJ2-1; 9 bases align to TRBD1. J gave up 1 base and V 3 bases, and 4 bases lay outside the gene matches. CDR3 length equals 16 residues. Germline V CDR1 and CDR2: MGHRA, YSYEKL.

There are a few counts of this clonotype. This sequence joins TRBV7-2 and TRBJ1-1; TRBD1 matches at 9 bases. CDR1 and CDR2 (germline): SGHTA, FQGNSA. This CDR3 has 14 residues. After removal of 5 bases from V and 6 bases from J, the junction contained 7 bases not matched to a gene. CDR3 bases: TGTGCCAGCAGCGCCTTGGACAGGGGAGCTGAAGCTTTCTTT. Translating it yields CASSALDRGAEAFF.

The chain couples TRBV5-1 to TRBJ2-1; a weak D match, TRBD2 (6 bases). CDR1 is SGHRS, CDR2 YFSETQ, per germline. The ends were cut back, 4 bases at V and 4 bases at J, with 15 bases in the middle. CDR3 length: 15 residues. The CDR3 DNA sequence: TGCGCCAGCAGCGCTAGCGCCGACGTATACAATGAGCAGTTCTTC. Its protein product is CASSASADVYNEQFF.

This clonotype was seen repeatedly, ten times or more. The V gene is TRBV10-3, the J gene TRBJ1-2; possible D gene TRBD1, 5 bases. Between the trimmed V and J ends, which lost 6 bases and 4 bases, there was a span of 9 bases. Germline V gene data show CDR1 as ENHRY and CDR2 as SYGVKD. CDR3 length: 12 residues. CDR3 in DNA: TGTGCCATCAGGGGGCTCGGCTATGGCTACACCTTC. Translated, it gives CAIRGLGYGYTF.

The rearrangement uses TRBV27 and TRBJ2-1, with 9 bases fitting TRBD2. The CDR3 loop spans 16 amino acids. Germline V CDR1 and CDR2: MNHEY, SMNVEV (reference sequence). J gave up 0 bases and V 4 bases, and 4 bases lay outside the gene matches. CDR3 nucleotide sequence: TGTGCCAGCAGTTCTCTAGCGGGAAGCTCCTACAATGAGCAGTTCTTC. As protein: CASSSLAGSSYNEQFF.

Only a few counts were recorded for this clonotype. The chain joins TRBV27 to TRBJ2-6, with a weak D call TRBD2 (5 bases). The germline V gene has CDR1 MNHEY and CDR2 SMNVEV (reference sequence). This CDR3 is built from 16 residues. The V end lost 2 bases, the J end lost 0 bases, and 8 bases lay between the germline ends. As DNA, the CDR3 is TGTGCCAGCAGTTTAAGCGGTTACTCTGGGGCCAACGTCCTGACTTTC. Encoded protein: CASSLSGYSGANVLTF.

V is TRBV7-4 and J is TRBJ2-3; no clear D gene. The V end was cut by 5 bases, the J end by 1 base, with 7 bases between. The CDR3 is 13 amino acids. Germline V lookup: CDR1 SGHVT, CDR2 SQSDAQ. DNA for the CDR3: TGTGCCAGCAGCGCGCTTCGCACAGATACGCAGTATTTT. Amino acids: CASSALRTDTQYF.

The V call is TRBV11-2, the J call TRBJ1-5, with D possibly being TRBD1 (5 bases). The germline V and J ends were trimmed by 5 bases and 0 bases, with 14 bases remaining between them. The CDR3 length is 16 residues. CDR1 is SGHAT and CDR2 is FQNNGV in the germline V gene. This CDR3 reads CASSLGGDRSNQPQHF. The CDR3 DNA reads as TGTGCCAGCAGCCTCGGGGGGGACCGTAGCAATCAGCCCCAGCATTTT. Drawing the rest from reference TRBV11-2 and TRBJ1-5, the complete variable domain is EAGVAQSPRYKIIEKRQSVAFWCNPISGHATLYWYQQILGQGPKLLIQFQNNGVVDDSQLPKDRFSAERLKGVDSTLKIQPAKLEDSAVYLCASSLGGDRSNQPQHFGDGTRLSIL.

The chain is built from TRBV7-4 and TRBJ2-7; possible D gene TRBD2, 5 bases. Germline V CDR1 and CDR2: SGHVT, SQSDAQ. This CDR3 comprises 13 residues. Deletions cut 5 bases from V and 6 bases from J, with 14 bases between. CDR3 nucleotide sequence: TGTGCCAGCAGCCGACCCCGGGAACTCGAGCAGTACTTC. It specifies CASSRPRELEQYF.

The gene calls are TRBV5-1 and TRBJ2-1; D tentatively reads TRBD1 or TRBD2 (5 bases each). Trimming took 4 bases from V and 0 from J, leaving 14 bases between them. The germline V gene has CDR1 SGHRS and CDR2 YFSETQ. The CDR3 covers 16 residues. This chain's CDR3 is CASSPAEGSSYNEQFF. CDR3 DNA: TGCGCCAGCAGCCCCGCCGAGGGGAGCTCCTACAATGAGCAGTTCTTC.

The rearrangement uses TRBV20-1 and TRBJ1-6; the D is unclear. CDR3 size: 11 residues. The germline V gene has CDR1 DFQATT and CDR2 SNEGSKA (reference sequence). Trimming removed 7 bases from V and 16 bases from J, with 17 bases in between. The CDR3 loop is CSEDLGRTLHF. The CDR3 DNA sequence: TGCAGTGAGGATTTAGGGAGGACGCTCCACTTT.

V usage is TRBV27 and J usage is TRBJ1-5; D not certain. V shed 5 bases and J shed 0 bases, with 5 bases lying between them. The germline V gene encodes CDR1 MNHEY and CDR2 SMNVEV (reference sequence). This CDR3 is 13 amino acids long. The CDR3 DNA reads as TGTGCCAGCAGTGATTATAGCAATCAGCCCCAGCATTTT. Its protein is CASSDYSNQPQHF.

The rearrangement uses TRBV7-2 and TRBJ2-7, with D hard to call. Per germline, CDR1 SGHTA and CDR2 FQGNSA. V was trimmed by 3 bases and J by 1 base, leaving 10 bases between them. There are 14 residues in the CDR3. The CDR3 nucleotides are TGTGCCAGCAGCTTTGAGGATCTATCCTACGAGCAGTACTTC. Its translation is CASSFEDLSYEQYF.

Here the CDR3 DNA reads TGTGCCAGCAGTTACGATCGGGGGCGCGCAGATACGCAGTATTTT. The encoded protein is CASSYDRGRADTQYF. The chain couples TRBV6-8 to TRBJ2-3, with D perhaps assigned TRBD1 or TRBD2 (6 bases each). The length of the CDR3 is 15 residues. V lost 2 bases, J lost 4 bases, and 13 bases lay in between. The germline V gene encodes CDR1 MNHGY and CDR2 SAAAGT.

This clonotype was observed many times. At one of its ends the junction is not consistent with the germline gene, which may arise from a read error. The chain joins TRBV7-2 to TRBJ1-1, with a possible D match to TRBD1 (5 bases). The germline V gene encodes CDR1 SGHTA and CDR2 FQGNSA. The CDR3 sequence is 15 residues long. CDR3: CASSPRPGGNAEAFF. The CDR3 DNA follows: TGTGCCAGCAGCCCCCGTCCGGGGGGGAACGCTGAAGCTTTCTTT.

The chain employs TRBV11-2 and TRBJ1-1; maybe TRBD1 (5 bases). The CDR3 has 13 residues. V lost 8 bases, J lost 4 bases, and 14 bases lay in between. From germline, CDR1 is SGHAT and CDR2 FQNNGV. The DNA of the CDR3 is TGTGCCAGCGGGCTTTGGGGGGGCACTGAAGCTTTCTTT. This codes for CASGLWGGTEAFF.

This clonotype was counted ten times or more. The V and J genes are TRBV24-1 and TRBJ2-5; D might be TRBD1 or TRBD2, each matching 5 bases. V gave up 5 bases and J gave up 5 bases, with 17 bases separating them. Germline CDR1 KGHDR, CDR2 SFDVKD. The CDR3 loop spans 15 amino acids. This chain's CDR3 is CATSAYRDQGETQYF. In nucleotides, the CDR3 is TGTGCCACCAGTGCCTACCGGGACCAAGGGGAGACCCAGTACTTC.

This clonotype was recorded a few times. This chain links TRBV11-2 with TRBJ1-6, with a weak D call TRBD1 (5 bases). This CDR3 comprises 14 residues. Germline V CDR1 and CDR2: SGHAT, FQNNGV. V was pared by 6 bases and J by 7 bases, with 13 bases between. CDR3 in amino acids: CASRGEGTNSPLHF. The CDR3 DNA reads as TGTGCCAGCAGGGGAGAAGGGACCAATTCACCCCTCCACTTT.